This T cell receptor beta chain was obtained from a study of Ad26.COV2.S vaccination and SARS-CoV-2 variants. Overall study: Donor was one of the participants in the Ad26.COV2.S arm of the COV1001 trial. Administration of Ad26.COV2.S was intramuscular, either once or twice 56 days apart.

The count of this clone is one. Treatment meaning: about 20 received Ad26.COV2.S at low or high dose, single or two shots; 5 received placebo; per-sample allocation not given. Following the first vaccine or placebo injection, samples were taken on day 63. Ad26.COV2.S expressed prefusion-stabilized spike from the original Wuhan strain. CDR3 length: 13 amino acids. Trimming took off 5 bases at V and 5 bases at J, with 12 bases between the two ends. Produced via immunoSEQ multiplex PCR; TCRdb's table is partial and in-frame only. The top ten hold roughly 3% of the sample, which has approximately 420,000 clones, 75% to 90% seen once.

The chain is built from TRBV12-3 or TRBV12-4 and TRBJ1-1; possible D gene TRBD1, 6 bases. Sequencing used peripheral blood, obtained in a trial of Ad26.COV2.S vaccine versus placebo. This clonotype was obtained from a person aged 18-65 years who received the Ad26.COV2.S COVID-19 vaccine or a placebo. This chain's CDR3 is CASSVRGGTEAFF. CDR3 sequence (DNA): TGTGCCAGCAGTGTTAGGGGGGGTACTGAAGCTTTCTTT.